This T cell receptor (beta chain) stems from a study of cytomegalovirus exposure and HLA in healthy donors. Study results and limitations: A list of 150 or so TCR beta chains associated with cytomegalovirus was given.

Regarding this clone: Its antigen is currently unknown.

The V and J ends lost 6 bases and 9 bases, in that order; junction bases with no gene match: 9. The CDR3 has 14 residues. The V gene's germline CDR1 is SNHLY and CDR2 FYNNEI. Both 60 Vbeta primers and 13 Jbeta primers went into the PCR. Repertoires were generated with immunoSEQ multiplex PCR, while TCRdb's copy carries only in-frame clones and drops some. Altogether 100,000 to 150,000 clones are present, about 81% being singletons, with the ten largest covering approximately 1.1%. The sample was PBMCs. This chain links TRBV2 with TRBJ1-5, with TRBD1 matching over 9 bases. The sequence came from a woman in her twenties or thirties in good health and CMV-seronegative. The CDR3 region is CASRGTGSLLPQHF. CDR3 bases: TGTGCCAGCAGGGGGACAGGGTCTCTCCTGCCCCAGCATTTT. The entire variable domain, with the rest obtained from reference TRBV2 and TRBJ1-5, is as follows: EPEVTQTPSHQVTQMGQEVILRCVPISNHLYFYWYRQILGQKVEFLVSFYNNEISEKSEIFDDQFSVERPDGSNFTLKIRSTKLEDSAMYFCASRGTGSLLPQHFGDGTRLSIL.